Following are 32 T cell receptor beta chains from one sample sequenced in a study of blood T cell repertoires in COVID-19. Repertoires were generated with immunoSEQ multiplex PCR, while TCRdb's copy carries only in-frame clones and drops some. The sample lists about 75,000 clones, roughly 89% occurring once. The sequenced sample was peripheral blood. Receptors originate from a woman aged 45-65 years with acute or convalescent COVID-19.

A word on this clone: Relative to the germline gene, one junction end is altered; a read error may explain this. The CDR3 DNA sequence: TGTGCTAGCAGCTCTAGAGGAGGAAGAGCTGAAGCTTTCTTT. It specifies CASSSRGGRAEAFF. This chain links TRBV7-7 with TRBJ1-1; D is unclear. CDR3 length equals 14 residues. Germline V gene data show CDR1 as SSHAT and CDR2 as FNYEAQ (reference sequence).

The V gene is TRBV19, the J gene TRBJ1-5, with D unclear. CDR3 size: 14 residues. The germline V gene has CDR1 LNHDA and CDR2 SQIVND (reference sequence). V was pared by 3 bases and J by 2 bases, with 8 bases between. Here the CDR3 reads CASSIRTGNQPQHF. The CDR3 coding sequence is TGTGCCAGTAGTATTCGTACAGGCAATCAGCCCCAGCATTTT.

This clone was recorded only once. The V and J genes are TRBV7-8 and TRBJ2-1, with 7 bases fitting TRBD2. V gave up 7 bases and J gave up 0 bases; unmatched junction bases: 9. Germline lookup yields CDR1 SGHVS and CDR2 FQNEAQ. The CDR3 has 16 residues. In nucleotides, the CDR3 is TGTGCCAGCATTTATACGGGGGGAGGCTCCTACAATGAGCAGTTCTTC. Translation gives CASIYTGGGSYNEQFF.

The chain combines TRBV19 with TRBJ2-1, with TRBD2 matching 8 bases. The trim removed 9 bases at V and 7 bases at J, leaving 11 bases unmatched. The CDR3 has 14 amino acids. The germline CDR1 and CDR2 sequences are LNHDA and SQIVND (reference sequence). The DNA of the CDR3 is TGTGCCAGCGGGGGTAGCGGGGTCGGGAATGAGCAGTTCTTC. It yields the protein CASGGSGVGNEQFF. Looking up the rest from reference TRBV19 and TRBJ2-1 gives the full variable domain: DGGITQSPKYLFRKEGQNVTLSCEQNLNHDAMYWYRQDPGQGLRLIYYSQIVNDFQKGDIAEGYSVSREKKESFPLTVTSAQKNPTAFYLCASGGSGVGNEQFFGPGTRLTVL.

This clone was seen more than once but under ten times. The gene calls are TRBV11-2 and TRBJ2-7, with TRBD1 identical over 7 bases. The J segment lost 6 bases and the V segment lost 6 bases, leaving 14 bases of the junction unmatched. Looked up from germline, CDR1 is SGHAT and CDR2 is FQNNGV. The CDR3 totals 15 residues. The CDR3 sequence is CASRAPRQGWREQYF. The CDR3 nucleotides read TGTGCCAGCAGGGCCCCCAGACAGGGCTGGCGCGAGCAGTACTTC.

V and J are TRBV24-1 and TRBJ2-5; 7 bases align to TRBD2. The germline V gene has CDR1 KGHDR and CDR2 SFDVKD. The CDR3 runs 15 residues. J lost 3 bases, V lost 5 bases, and 8 bases had no gene match. CDR3 protein: CATSVGPSGKETQYF. CDR3 nucleotides: TGTGCCACCAGTGTGGGGCCTAGCGGAAAAGAGACCCAGTACTTC.

The chain employs TRBV6-6 and TRBJ2-1; D not resolved. This CDR3 spans 15 amino acids. Germline-derived CDR1 and CDR2 are MNHNY and SVGAGI (reference sequence). Deletions cut 2 bases from V and 2 bases from J, with 10 bases between. CDR3: CASSYPRVTYNEQFF. CDR3 nucleotides: TGTGCCAGCAGTTACCCCCGAGTAACCTACAATGAGCAGTTCTTC.

The chain is built from TRBV7-3 and TRBJ2-1, with D possibly being TRBD1 (6 bases). The V and J ends lost 5 bases and 9 bases respectively, with 20 bases between them. In germline, CDR1 is SGHTA, CDR2 FQGTGA. CDR3 length equals 15 residues. The CDR3 here is CASSLQTGGMGEQFF. As DNA, the CDR3 is TGTGCCAGCAGCCTTCAGACAGGTGGTATGGGTGAGCAGTTCTTC. The entire variable domain, with the rest obtained from reference TRBV7-3 and TRBJ2-1, is as follows: GAGVSQTPSNKVTEKGKYVELRCDPISGHTALYWYRQSLGQGPEFLIYFQGTGAADDSGLPNDRFFAVRPEGSVSTLKIQRTERGDSAVYLCASSLQTGGMGEQFFGPGTRLTVL.

The chain has TRBV10-3 and TRBJ2-1; a weak D match, TRBD1 (7 bases). The V gene lost 7 bases and the J gene lost 5 bases, with 15 bases spanning the gap. From germline, CDR1 is ENHRY and CDR2 SYGVKD. This CDR3 has 14 amino acids. Written as DNA, the CDR3 is TGTGCCATCAAGGGGGCGGGGCCGGACAATGAGCAGTTCTTC. Amino acids: CAIKGAGPDNEQFF.

The chain carries TRBV12-2 and TRBJ1-1; the listed D gene, TRBD1, was not tested against the DNA. TRBV12-2 is a documented pseudogene. The CDR3 is made up of 19 amino acids. CDR3 in DNA: TGTGCAAGTCGCTTAGAAGGGACAGGGGGCTTTTCAGACTGCACTGAAGCTTTCTTT. It specifies CASRLEGTGGFSDCTEAFF.

This clone was found once. The chain is built from TRBV6-5 and TRBJ2-7, with 12 bases that match TRBD2. Trimming at V came to 4 bases and at J to 1 base, leaving 5 bases not matched to a gene. CDR1 and CDR2 from the germline V gene are MNHEY and SVGAGI. The CDR3 has 16 amino acids. The CDR3 nucleotides are TGTGCCAGCAGTTCTAGCGGGGGGGGTATTTCCTACGAGCAGTACTTC. Amino acid sequence: CASSSSGGGISYEQYF.

The chain carries TRBV6-5 and TRBJ2-1; D unresolved. Germline CDR1 reads MNHEY; CDR2 reads SVGAGI. The V end lost 8 bases, the J end lost 10 bases, and 12 bases lay between the germline ends. The CDR3 contains 11 residues. The CDR3: CASHSGAEQFF. The CDR3 nucleotides read TGTGCCAGCCATTCCGGTGCGGAGCAGTTCTTC.

This clone was seen only once. This chain joins TRBV6-5 and TRBJ2-5; 11 bases map to TRBD2. V lost 2 bases to trimming and J lost 2 bases; unmatched junction nucleotides: 1. Looked up from germline, CDR1 is MNHEY and CDR2 is SVGAGI. This CDR3 is built from 15 residues. CDR3 nucleotides: TGTGCCAGCAGTTACGGGACTAGCGGTCAAGAGACCCAGTACTTC. Amino acid sequence: CASSYGTSGQETQYF.

The gene calls are TRBV5-6 and TRBJ1-6, with D perhaps TRBD1 (5 bases). The V end lost 3 bases, the J end lost 5 bases, and 12 bases lay between the germline ends. This CDR3 has 15 residues. Per germline, CDR1 SGHDT and CDR2 YYEEEE. CDR3 region: CASSWRPGNNSPLHF. The DNA for the CDR3 is TGTGCCAGCAGCTGGAGACCAGGGAATAATTCACCCCTCCACTTT.

V and J are TRBV7-9 and TRBJ1-6, with 7 bases that match TRBD1. Trimming removed 5 bases from V and 9 bases from J; junction bases left unmatched: 10. The CDR3 covers 15 residues. Germline CDR1 reads SEHNR; CDR2 reads FQNEAQ (reference sequence). The CDR3 DNA reads as TGTGCCAGCAGCCTGCGACAGGGTGGGGCTTCACCCCTCCACTTT. It translates to CASSLRQGGASPLHF.

V and J are TRBV28 and TRBJ1-6; TRBD1 might be the D (5 bases). Germline V lookup: CDR1 MDHEN, CDR2 SYDVKM. V dropped 4 bases and J dropped 0 bases, with 16 bases sitting between them. This CDR3 is built from 18 residues. CDR3 amino acids: CASSWRTGLSSYNSPLHF. DNA for the CDR3: TGTGCCAGCAGTTGGAGAACGGGACTGAGCTCCTATAATTCACCCCTCCACTTT.

The chain joins TRBV5-1 to TRBJ1-4, with TRBD1 as a possible D gene (6 bases). V lost 6 bases and J lost 3, with 12 bases in between. Germline V gene data show CDR1 as SGHRS and CDR2 as YFSETQ. The CDR3 consists of 14 residues. The CDR3 reads CASTTGQPNEKLFF. CDR3 nucleotide sequence: TGCGCCAGCACGACCGGACAGCCTAATGAAAAACTGTTTTTT.

The CDR3 DNA sequence: TGCAGCGTTGAAGGTAGATGGGAAATTAGCGCGGATACGCAGTATTTT. Protein product: CSVEGRWEISADTQYF. The V call is TRBV29-1, the J call TRBJ2-3; D is possibly TRBD2 (5 bases). Looked up from germline, CDR1 is SQVTM and CDR2 is ANQGSEA. The CDR3 is 16 amino acids. Trimming removed 1 base from V and 6 bases from J, with 20 bases in between.

J is TRBJ2-7 and V is TRBV28; 8 bases are shared with TRBD2. The germline CDR1 and CDR2 sequences are MDHEN and SYDVKM. V trimming: 6 bases; J trimming: 0 bases; junction bases outside the gene matches: 7. The length of the CDR3 is 15 residues. For the CDR3, the DNA is TGTGCCAGCAGCCCTACCACTAGCGGCTCCTACGAGCAGTACTTC. Protein product: CASSPTTSGSYEQYF.

The V gene is TRBV5-1, the J gene TRBJ1-4, with 9 positions matching TRBD1. The CDR3 is 16 amino acids. The V segment lost 4 bases and the J segment 7 bases; nucleotides outside the gene matches: 11. CDR1 is SGHRS and CDR2 is YFSETQ in the germline V gene. CDR3 amino acids: CASSDGTGQAGEKLFF. CDR3 nucleotides: TGCGCCAGCAGCGACGGGACAGGGCAAGCGGGTGAAAAACTGTTTTTT.

Notes on this clone: Other DNA sequences in the same sample also yield this CDR3. V is TRBV18 and J is TRBJ2-3, with 11 positions matching TRBD2. The CDR3 has 16 amino acids. Germline CDR1 and CDR2: KGHSH and LQKENI. V lost 3 bases to trimming and J lost 5 bases; unmatched junction nucleotides: 7. This chain's CDR3 is CASSPSGRALRDTQYF. The CDR3 coding sequence is TGTGCCAGCTCACCTAGCGGGAGGGCCTTGAGAGATACGCAGTATTTT.

V and J are TRBV29-1 and TRBJ1-2; 8 nucleotides match TRBD1. The trim removed 2 bases at V and 6 bases at J, leaving 5 bases unmatched. CDR3 length: 13 amino acids. CDR1 and CDR2 from the germline V gene are SQVTM and ANQGSEA. This CDR3 is CSVELTGGHGYTF. CDR3 coding DNA: TGCAGCGTTGAACTCACAGGGGGTCATGGCTACACCTTC.

CDR3 protein: CASLLNTEAFF. DNA for the CDR3: TGTGCCAGCCTTCTGAACACTGAAGCTTTCTTT. The genes are TRBV6-6 and TRBJ1-1, with D unresolved. This CDR3 comprises 11 residues. The V end lost 8 bases, the J end lost 0 bases, and 4 bases lay between the germline ends. Germline CDR1 is MNHNY and CDR2 is SVGAGI (reference sequence).

The chain couples TRBV7-9 to TRBJ1-2, with 7 bases fitting TRBD1. The trim removed 5 bases at V and 8 bases at J, leaving 14 bases unmatched. Germline values: CDR1 SEHNR, CDR2 FQNEAQ (reference sequence). CDR3 length: 15 residues. CDR3: CASSQPGGFPPGYTF. CDR3 DNA: TGTGCCAGCAGCCAACCAGGGGGTTTCCCACCAGGCTACACCTTC.

The chain's CDR3 is CASSYEQGHGYTF. Written as DNA, the CDR3 is TGTGCCAGCAGTTACGAACAGGGCCATGGCTACACCTTC. The chain is built from TRBV6-6 and TRBJ1-2; the D gene is possibly TRBD1 (6 bases). The V end was cut by 2 bases, the J end by 6 bases, with 10 bases between. The CDR3 covers 13 residues. From germline, CDR1 is MNHNY and CDR2 SVGAGI (reference sequence).

In regard to this clone: Its ends do not fully match the called genes, so a read error is possible. The chain couples TRBV7-2 to TRBJ1-1; D unresolved. CDR3 length: 14 amino acids. Germline V CDR1 and CDR2: SGHTA, FQGNSA. The CDR3 protein is CASSLMPMNTKAFF. The CDR3 DNA follows: TGTGCCAGCAGCTTAATGCCCATGAACACTAAAGCTTTCTTT.

This chain links TRBV4-3 with TRBJ2-7, with 8 positions matching TRBD2. The CDR3 has 15 amino acids. Germline assignment: CDR1 LGHNA and CDR2 YSLEER. The V segment lost 1 base and the J segment 7 bases; nucleotides outside the gene matches: 9. The CDR3 nucleotides are TGCGCCAGCAGCCAAGTAACCGGGGGGGCCGCGGAGCAGTACTTC. Translation: CASSQVTGGAAEQYF.

The chain carries TRBV19 and TRBJ1-2; a weak D match, TRBD1 (6 bases). Germline lookup yields CDR1 LNHDA and CDR2 SQIVND (reference sequence). The V end lost 6 bases, the J end lost 2 bases, and 16 bases lay between the germline ends. The CDR3 covers 15 residues. The CDR3 sequence: CASRQGTTRNYGYTF. In DNA, the CDR3 is TGTGCCAGTAGACAAGGGACAACGAGAAACTATGGCTACACCTTC.

V gene TRBV11-2 combines with J gene TRBJ1-1; D gene ambiguous. The CDR3 loop spans 16 amino acids. The V gene lost 3 bases and the J gene lost 2 bases, with 16 bases spanning the gap. CDR1 is SGHAT, CDR2 FQNNGV, per germline. CDR3 sequence reads: CASSFLSAFYNTEAFF. The CDR3 nucleotides are TGTGCCAGCAGCTTTCTCAGCGCCTTTTATAACACTGAAGCTTTCTTT. Variable domain in full (rest from reference TRBV11-2 and TRBJ1-1): EAGVAQSPRYKIIEKRQSVAFWCNPISGHATLYWYQQILGQGPKLLIQFQNNGVVDDSQLPKDRFSAERLKGVDSTLKIQPAKLEDSAVYLCASSFLSAFYNTEAFFGQGTRLTVV.

J is TRBJ2-1 and V is TRBV3-1 (or the pseudogene TRBV3-2); D is unclear. Trimming removed 4 bases from V and 9 bases from J, with 13 bases in between. Germline V lookup: CDR1 LGHDT, CDR2 YNNKEL (reference sequence). This CDR3 comprises 13 residues. CDR3 sequence (DNA): TGTGCCAGCAGCCCCCGACTGTATAGTGAGCAGTTCTTC. This gives the protein CASSPRLYSEQFF.

The gene calls are TRBV19 and TRBJ1-3; the D gene is possibly TRBD1 (5 bases). Deletions cut 10 bases from V and 0 bases from J, with 19 bases between. Germline V lookup: CDR1 LNHDA, CDR2 SQIVND (reference sequence). This CDR3 spans 16 amino acids. The CDR3 protein is CATTSRAGTSGNTIYF. The CDR3 DNA is TGTGCCACCACCTCCCGCGCGGGGACCTCTGGAAACACCATATATTTT.

This clone appeared a few times. The chain uses TRBV4-3 and TRBJ2-1, with a tentative D call TRBD2 (5 bases). CDR3 size: 15 residues. The germline CDR1 and CDR2 sequences are LGHNA and YSLEER. The V end lost 0 bases, the J end lost 4 bases, and 10 bases lay between the germline ends. For the CDR3, the DNA is TGCGCCAGCAGCCAAGAGAGAGGGCATTACAATGAGCAGTTCTTC. Amino acid sequence: CASSQERGHYNEQFF.